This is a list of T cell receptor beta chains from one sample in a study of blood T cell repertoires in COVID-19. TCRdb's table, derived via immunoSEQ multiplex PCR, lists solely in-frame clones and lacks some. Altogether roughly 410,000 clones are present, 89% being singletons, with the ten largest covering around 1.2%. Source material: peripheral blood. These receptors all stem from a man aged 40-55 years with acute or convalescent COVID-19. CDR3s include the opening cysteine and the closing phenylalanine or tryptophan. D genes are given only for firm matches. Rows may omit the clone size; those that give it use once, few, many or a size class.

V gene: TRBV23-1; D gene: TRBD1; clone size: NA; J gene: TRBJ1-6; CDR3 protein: CASSQYDRVMQAPLHF; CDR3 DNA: TGCGCCAGCAGTCAATATGACAGGGTTATGCAAGCACCCCTCCACTTT
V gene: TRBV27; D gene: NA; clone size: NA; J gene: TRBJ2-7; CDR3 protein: CASSSTGFYEQYF; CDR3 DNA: TGTGCCAGCAGTTCAACAGGGTTCTACGAGCAGTACTTC
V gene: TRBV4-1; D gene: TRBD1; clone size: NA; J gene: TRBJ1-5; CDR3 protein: CASSQPGTVVGQPQHF; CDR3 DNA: TGCGCCAGCAGCCAACCCGGGACAGTCGTTGGTCAGCCCCAGCATTTT
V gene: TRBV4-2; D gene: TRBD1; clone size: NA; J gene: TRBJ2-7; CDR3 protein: CASSRDRDRAYEQYF; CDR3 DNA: TGTGCCAGCAGTCGGGACCGGGACAGAGCCTACGAGCAGTACTTC
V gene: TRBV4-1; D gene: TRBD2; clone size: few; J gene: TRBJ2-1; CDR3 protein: CASSNTGTSRYNEQFF; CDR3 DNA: TGCGCCAGCAGCAACACCGGGACTAGCAGATACAATGAGCAGTTCTTC
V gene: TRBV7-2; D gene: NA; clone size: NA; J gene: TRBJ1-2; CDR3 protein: CASSLALAGPGYGYGYTF; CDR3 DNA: TGTGCCAGCAGCTTAGCTTTGGCAGGGCCCGGCTACGGGTATGGCTACACCTTC
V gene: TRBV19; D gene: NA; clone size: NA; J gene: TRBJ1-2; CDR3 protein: CASSIGSSGDYGYTF; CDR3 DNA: TGTGCCAGTAGTATAGGGAGCTCGGGGGACTATGGCTACACCTTC
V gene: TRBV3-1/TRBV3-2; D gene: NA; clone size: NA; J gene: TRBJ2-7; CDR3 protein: CASSLNFYAGGSSYEQYF; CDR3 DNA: TGTGCCAGCAGCCTTAATTTTTACGCTGGGGGGAGCTCCTACGAGCAGTACTTC
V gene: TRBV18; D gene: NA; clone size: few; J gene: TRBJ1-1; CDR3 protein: CASSPATGQNTEAFF; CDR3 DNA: TGTGCCAGCTCACCAGCAACAGGTCAGAACACTGAAGCTTTCTTT
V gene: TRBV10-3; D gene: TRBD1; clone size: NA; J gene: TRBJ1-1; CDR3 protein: CAIRAPGQGYTEAFF; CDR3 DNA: TGTGCCATCAGGGCTCCGGGACAGGGTTACACTGAAGCTTTCTTT
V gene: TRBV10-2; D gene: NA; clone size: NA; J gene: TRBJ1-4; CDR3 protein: CASSRGFNEKLFF; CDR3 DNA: TGCGCCAGCAGTCGGGGGTTTAATGAAAAACTGTTTTTT
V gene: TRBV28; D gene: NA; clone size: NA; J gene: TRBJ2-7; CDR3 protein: CASSLRRREVMDEQYF; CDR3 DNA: TGTGCCAGCAGTTTAAGGAGGCGGGAAGTGATGGACGAGCAGTACTTC
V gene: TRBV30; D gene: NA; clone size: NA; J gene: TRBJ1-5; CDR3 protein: CAWSVGHGAQPQHF; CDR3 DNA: TGTGCCTGGAGTGTGGGACACGGTGCTCAGCCCCAGCATTTT
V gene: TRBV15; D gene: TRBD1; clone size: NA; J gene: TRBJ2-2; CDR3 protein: CATSRGTGGLFF; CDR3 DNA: TGTGCCACCAGCAGAGGAACAGGGGGACTGTTTTTT
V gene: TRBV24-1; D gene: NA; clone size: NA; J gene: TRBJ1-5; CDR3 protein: CATSGLGGAQPQHF; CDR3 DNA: TGTGCCACCAGTGGCCTTGGGGGGGCTCAGCCCCAGCATTTT
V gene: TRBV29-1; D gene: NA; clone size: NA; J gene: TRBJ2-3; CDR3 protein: CSAERGTDTQYF; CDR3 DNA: TGCAGCGCAGAAAGAGGGACAGATACGCAGTATTTT
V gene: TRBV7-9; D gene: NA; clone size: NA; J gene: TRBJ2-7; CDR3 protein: CASSQRQEYSYEQYF; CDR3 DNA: TGTGCCAGCAGCCAGCGACAGGAATATTCCTACGAGCAGTACTTC
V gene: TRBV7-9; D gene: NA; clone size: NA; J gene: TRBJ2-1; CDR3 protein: CASSLVDWDNEQFF; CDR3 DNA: TGTGCCAGCAGCTTAGTAGACTGGGACAATGAGCAGTTCTTC
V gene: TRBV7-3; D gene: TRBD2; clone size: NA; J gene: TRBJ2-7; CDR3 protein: CASNRNRTSGRLSYEQYF; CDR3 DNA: TGTGCCAGCAACCGCAATAGGACTAGCGGGAGACTCTCCTACGAGCAGTACTTC
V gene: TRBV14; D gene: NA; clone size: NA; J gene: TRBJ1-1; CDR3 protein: CASSQERLDTEAFF; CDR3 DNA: TGTGCCAGCAGCCAAGAGCGGCTCGACACTGAAGCTTTCTTT
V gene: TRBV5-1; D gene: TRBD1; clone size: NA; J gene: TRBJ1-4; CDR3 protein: CASSTGQAPTLNEKLFF; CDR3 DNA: TGCGCCAGCAGCACCGGACAGGCCCCCACCCTAAATGAAAAACTGTTTTTT
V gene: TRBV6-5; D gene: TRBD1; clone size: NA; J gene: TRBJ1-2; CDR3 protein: CASSYYGQGLSDGYTF; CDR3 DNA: TGTGCCAGCAGTTACTACGGACAGGGGTTGTCAGATGGCTACACCTTC
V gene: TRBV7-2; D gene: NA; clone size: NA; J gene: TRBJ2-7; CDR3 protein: CASSLPESYEQYF; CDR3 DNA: TGTGCCAGCAGCTTGCCGGAGTCCTACGAGCAGTACTTC
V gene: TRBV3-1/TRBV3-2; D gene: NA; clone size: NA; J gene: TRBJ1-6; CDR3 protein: CASSQDLGSNSPLHF; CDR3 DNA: TGTGCCAGCAGCCAAGATTTGGGCAGCAATTCACCCCTCCACTTT
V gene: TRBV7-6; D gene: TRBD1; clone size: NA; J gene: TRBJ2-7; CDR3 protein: CASSPQPDDRGDYEQYF; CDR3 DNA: TGTGCCAGCAGCCCCCAGCCAGACGACAGGGGCGACTACGAGCAGTACTTC
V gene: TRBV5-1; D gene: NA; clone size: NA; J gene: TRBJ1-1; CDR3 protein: CASSLAGMNTEAFF; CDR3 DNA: TGCGCCAGCAGCTTGGCGGGGATGAACACTGAAGCTTTCTTT
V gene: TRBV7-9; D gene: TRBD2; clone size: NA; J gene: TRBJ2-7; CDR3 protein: CASSLAVASGASYEQYF; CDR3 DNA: TGTGCCAGCAGCTTAGCGGTCGCTAGCGGGGCCTCCTACGAGCAGTACTTC
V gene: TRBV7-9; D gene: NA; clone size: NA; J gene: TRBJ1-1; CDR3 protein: CASSQKNTEAFF; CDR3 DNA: TGTGCCAGCAGTCAAAAGAACACTGAAGCTTTCTTT
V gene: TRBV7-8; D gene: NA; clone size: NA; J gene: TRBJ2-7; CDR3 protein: CASSLALGANSYEQYF; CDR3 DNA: TGTGCCAGCAGCTTAGCCCTGGGGGCGAACTCCTACGAGCAGTACTTC
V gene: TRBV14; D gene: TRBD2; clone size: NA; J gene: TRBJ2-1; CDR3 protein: CASSHGLRLAEWYEQFF; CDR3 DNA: TGTGCCAGCAGCCATGGCTTGAGGCTAGCGGAGTGGTATGAGCAGTTCTTC
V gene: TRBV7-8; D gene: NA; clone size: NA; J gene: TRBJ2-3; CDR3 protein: CASSLQDTQYF; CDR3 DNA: TGTGCCAGCAGCTTACAAGATACGCAGTATTTT
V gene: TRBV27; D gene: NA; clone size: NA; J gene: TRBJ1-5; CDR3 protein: CASSYSRSNQPQHF; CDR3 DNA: TGTGCCAGCTCTTACTCGCGAAGCAATCAGCCCCAGCATTTT
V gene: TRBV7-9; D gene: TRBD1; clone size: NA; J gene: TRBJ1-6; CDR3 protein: CASSPGQGASPLHF; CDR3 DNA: TGTGCCAGCAGCCCGGGACAGGGGGCTTCACCCCTCCACTTT
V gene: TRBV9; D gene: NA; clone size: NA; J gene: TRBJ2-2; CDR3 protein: CASSVEQTPNTGELFF; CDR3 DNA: TGTGCCAGCAGCGTAGAGCAGACTCCGAACACCGGGGAGCTGTTTTTT
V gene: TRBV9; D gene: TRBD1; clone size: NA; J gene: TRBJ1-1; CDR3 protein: CASSGTGGYTEAFF; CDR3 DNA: TGTGCCAGCAGCGGGACAGGGGGTTACACTGAAGCTTTCTTT
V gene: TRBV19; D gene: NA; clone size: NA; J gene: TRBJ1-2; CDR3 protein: CASSRGGQGYTF; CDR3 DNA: TGTGCCAGCTCACGGGGGGGGCAAGGCTACACCTTC
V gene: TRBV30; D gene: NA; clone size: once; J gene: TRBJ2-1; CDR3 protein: CAWRLGSHGYEQFF; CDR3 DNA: TGTGCCTGGAGGCTAGGATCCCACGGGTATGAGCAGTTCTTC
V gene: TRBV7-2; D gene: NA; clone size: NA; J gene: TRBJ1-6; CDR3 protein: CASSLYGGQFNSPLHF; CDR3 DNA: TGTGCCAGCAGCTTATACGGGGGGCAGTTTAATTCACCCCTCCACTTT
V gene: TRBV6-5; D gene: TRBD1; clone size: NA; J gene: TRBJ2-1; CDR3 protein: CASRGGQGFYNEQFF; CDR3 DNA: TGTGCCAGCAGGGGGGGACAGGGATTCTACAATGAGCAGTTCTTC
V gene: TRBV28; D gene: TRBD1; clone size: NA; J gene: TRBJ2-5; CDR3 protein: CASSQQGQETQYF; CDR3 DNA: TGTGCCAGCAGTCAACAGGGGCAAGAGACCCAGTACTTC
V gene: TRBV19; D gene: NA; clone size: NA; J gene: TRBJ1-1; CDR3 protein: CASFRVPGGTEAFF; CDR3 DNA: TGTGCCAGTTTCAGGGTTCCGGGGGGCACTGAAGCTTTCTTT
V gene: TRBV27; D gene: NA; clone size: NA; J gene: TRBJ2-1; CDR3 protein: CASSLSTESPYNEQFF; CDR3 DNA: TGTGCCAGCAGTTTATCAACGGAGAGCCCCTACAATGAGCAGTTCTTC
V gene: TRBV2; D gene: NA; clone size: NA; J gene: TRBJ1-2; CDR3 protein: CASIDSRAYGYTF; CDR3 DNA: TGTGCCAGCATCGACAGTCGTGCATATGGCTACACCTTC
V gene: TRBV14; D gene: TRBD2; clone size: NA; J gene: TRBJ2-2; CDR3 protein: CASSQDYGGRITGELFF; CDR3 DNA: TGTGCCAGCAGCCAAGATTACGGCGGGAGGATCACCGGGGAGCTGTTTTTT
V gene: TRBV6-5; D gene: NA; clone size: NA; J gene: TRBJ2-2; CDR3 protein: CASSYDTIETGELFF; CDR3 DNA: TGTGCCAGCAGTTACGACACAATTGAAACCGGGGAGCTGTTTTTT
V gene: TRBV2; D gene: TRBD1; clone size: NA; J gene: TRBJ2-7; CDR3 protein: CATTGQGLYEQYF; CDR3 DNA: TGTGCCACCACCGGACAGGGATTGTACGAGCAGTACTTC
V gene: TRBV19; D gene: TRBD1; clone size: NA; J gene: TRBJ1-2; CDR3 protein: CASSIFGAGGDYGYTF; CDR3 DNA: TGTGCCAGTAGTATTTTTGGGGCAGGGGGCGACTATGGCTACACCTTC
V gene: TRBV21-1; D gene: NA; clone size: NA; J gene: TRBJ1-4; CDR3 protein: CASSKSPQTDSNEKLFF; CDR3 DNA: TGTGCCAGCAGCAAGTCCCCCCAGACGGACTCTAATGAAAAACTGTTTTTT
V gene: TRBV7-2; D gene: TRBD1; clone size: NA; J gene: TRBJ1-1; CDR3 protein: CASSPPDRGHTEAFF; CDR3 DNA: TGTGCCAGCAGCCCACCGGACAGGGGGCACACTGAAGCTTTCTTT
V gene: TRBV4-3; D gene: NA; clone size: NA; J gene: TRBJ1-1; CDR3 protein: CASSQRAGNTEAFF; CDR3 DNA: TGCGCCAGCAGCCAACGAGCAGGGAACACTGAAGCTTTCTTT
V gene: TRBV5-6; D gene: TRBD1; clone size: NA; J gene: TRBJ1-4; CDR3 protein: CASSLAGTGGGEKLFF; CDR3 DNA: TGTGCCAGCAGCTTGGCCGGGACAGGGGGCGGGGAAAAACTGTTTTTT
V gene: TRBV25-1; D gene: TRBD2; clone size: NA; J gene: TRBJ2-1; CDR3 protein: CASRLAGSYNEQFF; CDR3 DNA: TGTGCCAGCCGACTAGCGGGATCCTACAATGAGCAGTTCTTC
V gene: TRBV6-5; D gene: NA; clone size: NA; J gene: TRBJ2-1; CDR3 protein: CASTDQGRNEQFF; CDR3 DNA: TGTGCCAGCACAGACCAGGGGCGCAATGAGCAGTTCTTC